This T cell receptor (beta chain) was retrieved from a study of cytomegalovirus exposure and HLA in healthy donors. Findings and limits, study-wide: TCR beta chains numbering more than 150 were designated cytomegalovirus-associated. The authors later linked a missense DCLRE1C variant to TCR beta V- and J-gene trimming. In a later analysis, productive TCRs from donors in an Asian-associated ancestry cluster reportedly carried fewer N-insertions than the cohort mean. Confirmation was obtained in vitro that a few CMV-associated chains are specific for CMV antigens.

Amplification used 60 Vbeta primers and 13 Jbeta primers. Generated by immunoSEQ multiplex PCR, the TCRdb table keeps only in-frame clones and is missing some. This repertoire shows roughly 60,000 clones, 65% to 75% found once; its top ten account for 5% to 7%. Germline CDR1 is MNHEY and CDR2 is SMNVEV (reference sequence). The CDR3 extends over 15 amino acids. V was cut by 3 bases and J by 8 bases, with 16 bases left in between. About this clone: Its cognate antigen is unknown.

The chain couples TRBV27 to TRBJ1-4, with a weak D call TRBD1 (5 bases). The material sequenced was PBMCs. This receptor was identified in a woman in her twenties or thirties in good health and CMV-seronegative. The CDR3 protein is CASSFQGNFIEKLFF. The DNA for the CDR3 is TGTGCCAGCAGTTTTCAGGGTAACTTCATAGAAAAACTGTTTTTT.